Sequencing of this T cell receptor (beta chain) was carried out in a study of blood T cells in healthy people across ages. For the study at large: Per two T cells, template switching captured roughly one barcoded beta molecule. Findings and limits, study-wide: One million T cells yielded diversity estimates that were considered underestimates.

The V end lost 5 bases, the J end lost 2 bases, and 10 bases lay between the germline ends. CDR1 SGHTA and CDR2 FQGNSA come from the germline V gene. This CDR3 has 14 amino acids. A second 7 to 11 cycle PCR used barcoded and J-beta primers. TCRdb independently ran MiXCR on the 5' RACE reads; one entry per CDR3 protein. The sample holds hundreds of thousands of distinct CDR3 sequences; 50% to 65% are singletons and the top ten take roughly 40%. As regards this clonotype: Its specificity is not known.

The TCR sequence derives from an elderly man in good health. The sequencing sample was made of blood. The chain combines TRBV7-2 with TRBJ2-1, with D tentatively TRBD2 (6 bases). CDR3 loop: CASSPGLTYNEQFF. The CDR3 nucleotides read TGTGCCAGCAGCCCGGGACTCACCTACAATGAGCAGTTCTTC.